This is a list of T cell receptor beta chains from one sample in a study of blood T cell repertoires in COVID-19. The assay was immunoSEQ multiplex PCR, and TCRdb's table has in-frame clones only and misses some. This table has fewer than 200,000 clones, under 90% appearing once. Input material: PBMCs or T cells enriched from blood (not recorded which). The receptors here all came from a man aged 45-65 years who had recovered from COVID-19. Both conserved end residues are part of each CDR3. The order of the fields is D gene, clone size, V gene, J gene, CDR3 protein, CDR3 DNA. The D gene is left open where the match is weak. Not every row has a clone size; where given, it reads once, few, many or a size class.

d_gene: TRBD1; abundance: NA; v_gene: TRBV2; j_gene: TRBJ1-2; CDR3aa: CASRVDRDIGGYTF; CDR3nt: TGTGCCAGCAGGGTCGACAGGGACATAGGTGGCTACACCTTC
d_gene: TRBD2; abundance: NA; v_gene: TRBV7-3; j_gene: TRBJ2-2; CDR3aa: CASSPGTNTGELFF; CDR3nt: TGTGCCAGCAGTCCGGGGACTAATACCGGGGAGCTGTTTTTT
d_gene: TRBD1; abundance: NA; v_gene: TRBV5-1; j_gene: TRBJ1-1; CDR3aa: CASSPIGQGRVNTEAFF; CDR3nt: TGCGCCAGCAGCCCTATAGGACAGGGTAGGGTGAACACTGAAGCTTTCTTT
d_gene: NA; abundance: NA; v_gene: TRBV3-1/TRBV3-2; j_gene: TRBJ2-2; CDR3aa: CASSQNAPGAGGELFF; CDR3nt: TGTGCCAGCAGCCAAAATGCCCCAGGGGCAGGCGGGGAGCTGTTTTTT
d_gene: NA; abundance: NA; v_gene: TRBV18; j_gene: TRBJ2-7; CDR3aa: CASSPDSSYEQYF; CDR3nt: TGTGCCAGCTCACCGGACAGCTCCTACGAGCAGTACTTC
d_gene: NA; abundance: few; v_gene: TRBV7-8; j_gene: TRBJ2-7; CDR3aa: CASSLAGDEQYF; CDR3nt: TGTGCCAGCAGCTTAGCAGGGGACGAGCAGTACTTC
d_gene: TRBD1; abundance: NA; v_gene: TRBV5-1; j_gene: TRBJ1-2; CDR3aa: CASSWGQGLKYGYTF; CDR3nt: TGCGCCAGCAGCTGGGGACAGGGACTAAAATATGGCTACACCTTC
d_gene: NA; abundance: NA; v_gene: TRBV29-1; j_gene: TRBJ1-5; CDR3aa: CSVSGTHNQPQHF; CDR3nt: TGCAGCGTTTCCGGGACACACAATCAGCCCCAGCATTTT
d_gene: NA; abundance: NA; v_gene: TRBV6-5; j_gene: TRBJ1-5; CDR3aa: CASSSLTGEQPQHF; CDR3nt: TGTGCCAGCAGTTCGCTCACCGGAGAACAGCCCCAGCATTTT
d_gene: TRBD2; abundance: NA; v_gene: TRBV18; j_gene: TRBJ2-1; CDR3aa: CASSPPTSGLAGGPQVF; CDR3nt: TGTGCCAGCTCACCACCAACCTCGGGACTAGCGGGGGGCCCCCAGGTCTTC
d_gene: NA; abundance: NA; v_gene: TRBV7-2; j_gene: TRBJ1-3; CDR3aa: CASSTGGSGNTIYF; CDR3nt: TGTGCCAGCAGCACCGGGGGGAGTGGAAACACCATATATTTT
d_gene: TRBD2; abundance: NA; v_gene: TRBV7-2; j_gene: TRBJ2-1; CDR3aa: CASSLEASGGEQFF; CDR3nt: TGTGCCAGCAGCTTAGAGGCTAGCGGCGGGGAGCAGTTCTTC
d_gene: TRBD1; abundance: few; v_gene: TRBV5-1; j_gene: TRBJ1-1; CDR3aa: CASSLGIPGDRGHWNTEAFF; CDR3nt: TGCGCCAGCAGCTTGGGTATTCCCGGGGACAGGGGGCATTGGAACACTGAAGCTTTCTTT
d_gene: NA; abundance: NA; v_gene: TRBV18; j_gene: TRBJ1-2; CDR3aa: CASSPGRSVGYGYTF; CDR3nt: TGTGCCAGCTCACCAGGGAGAAGCGTCGGGTATGGCTACACCTTC
d_gene: TRBD1; abundance: NA; v_gene: TRBV6-5; j_gene: TRBJ2-7; CDR3aa: CASRETGRYEQYF; CDR3nt: TGTGCCAGCAGAGAGACAGGGCGGTACGAGCAGTACTTC
d_gene: NA; abundance: NA; v_gene: TRBV10-3; j_gene: TRBJ1-5; CDR3aa: CAISEPGTEDQPQHF; CDR3nt: TGTGCCATCAGTGAACCCGGTACTGAAGATCAGCCCCAGCATTTT
d_gene: TRBD1; abundance: few; v_gene: TRBV5-1; j_gene: TRBJ2-1; CDR3aa: CASSLINRGGVPYNEQFF; CDR3nt: TGCGCCAGCAGCTTAATAAACAGGGGTGGGGTTCCCTACAATGAGCAGTTCTTC
d_gene: NA; abundance: NA; v_gene: TRBV29-1; j_gene: TRBJ2-7; CDR3aa: CSPALGRGSYEQYF; CDR3nt: TGCAGCCCCGCCCTGGGCAGGGGCTCCTACGAGCAGTACTTC
d_gene: TRBD2; abundance: NA; v_gene: TRBV19; j_gene: TRBJ2-2; CDR3aa: CATKGLAGHTGELFF; CDR3nt: TGTGCCACTAAAGGTCTAGCGGGTCACACCGGGGAGCTGTTTTTT
d_gene: TRBD2; abundance: NA; v_gene: TRBV9; j_gene: TRBJ2-1; CDR3aa: CASSLLAGGPNEQFF; CDR3nt: TGTGCCAGCAGCCTACTAGCGGGGGGGCCCAATGAGCAGTTCTTC
d_gene: NA; abundance: NA; v_gene: TRBV9; j_gene: TRBJ1-4; CDR3aa: CASSVAVGGLREKLFF; CDR3nt: TGTGCCAGCAGCGTAGCAGTCGGGGGGCTTCGTGAAAAACTGTTTTTT
d_gene: TRBD1; abundance: NA; v_gene: TRBV19; j_gene: TRBJ1-2; CDR3aa: CASVTGSAAGYTF; CDR3nt: TGTGCCAGTGTGACAGGGAGCGCGGCTGGCTACACCTTC
d_gene: NA; abundance: NA; v_gene: TRBV18; j_gene: TRBJ1-1; CDR3aa: CASSPPRLGQGNTEAFF; CDR3nt: TGTGCCAGCTCACCACCAAGGTTGGGGCAGGGGAACACTGAAGCTTTCTTT
d_gene: NA; abundance: NA; v_gene: TRBV27; j_gene: TRBJ2-7; CDR3aa: CASSNYYEQYF; CDR3nt: TGTGCCAGCAGTAACTACTACGAGCAGTACTTC
d_gene: NA; abundance: NA; v_gene: TRBV20-1; j_gene: TRBJ2-7; CDR3aa: CSAPRGNEQYF; CDR3nt: TGCAGTGCCCCCCGAGGCAACGAGCAGTACTTC
d_gene: NA; abundance: NA; v_gene: TRBV10-3; j_gene: TRBJ1-1; CDR3aa: CAISPDMLNTEAFF; CDR3nt: TGTGCCATCAGCCCGGACATGTTGAACACTGAAGCTTTCTTT
d_gene: TRBD1; abundance: NA; v_gene: TRBV5-8; j_gene: TRBJ1-5; CDR3aa: CASNRQGNQPQHF; CDR3nt: TGTGCCAGCAATAGACAGGGTAATCAGCCCCAGCATTTT
d_gene: NA; abundance: once; v_gene: TRBV24-1; j_gene: TRBJ1-5; CDR3aa: CATSDSGGNQPQHF; CDR3nt: TGTGCCACCAGTGATTCAGGGGGCAATCAGCCCCAGCATTTT
d_gene: TRBD2; abundance: NA; v_gene: TRBV5-1; j_gene: TRBJ2-3; CDR3aa: CASSLVASGGTDTQYF; CDR3nt: TGCGCCAGCAGCTTGGTAGCTAGCGGGGGCACAGATACGCAGTATTTT
d_gene: NA; abundance: NA; v_gene: TRBV13; j_gene: TRBJ1-3; CDR3aa: CASSLGRDSGNTIYF; CDR3nt: TGTGCCAGCAGCTTAGGCCGGGACTCTGGAAACACCATATATTTT
d_gene: NA; abundance: NA; v_gene: TRBV11-2; j_gene: TRBJ1-6; CDR3aa: CASSLGRGYSPLHF; CDR3nt: TGTGCCAGCAGCTTGGGCAGGGGTTATTCACCCCTCCACTTT
d_gene: NA; abundance: NA; v_gene: TRBV5-6; j_gene: TRBJ1-5; CDR3aa: CASSRNPGHPYSNQPQHF; CDR3nt: TGTGCCAGCAGCCGAAATCCGGGACACCCATATAGCAATCAGCCCCAGCATTTT
d_gene: TRBD1; abundance: NA; v_gene: TRBV7-9; j_gene: TRBJ1-2; CDR3aa: CASSYTGGYGYTF; CDR3nt: TGTGCCAGCAGCTATACAGGGGGCTATGGCTACACCTTC
d_gene: NA; abundance: once; v_gene: TRBV14; j_gene: TRBJ2-5; CDR3aa: CASSQDLGDRRYQETQYF; CDR3nt: TGTGCCAGCAGCCAAGATCTTGGAGATCGAAGGTACCAAGAGACCCAGTACTTC
d_gene: TRBD1; abundance: NA; v_gene: TRBV6-5; j_gene: TRBJ1-6; CDR3aa: CASTWDSTNSPLHF; CDR3nt: TGTGCCAGCACTTGGGACAGCACGAATTCACCCCTCCACTTT
d_gene: NA; abundance: NA; v_gene: TRBV5-1; j_gene: TRBJ2-1; CDR3aa: CASSLELARVYNEQFF; CDR3nt: TGCGCCAGCAGCTTGGAGTTAGCCAGGGTGTACAATGAGCAGTTCTTC
d_gene: NA; abundance: NA; v_gene: TRBV7-3; j_gene: TRBJ2-6; CDR3aa: CASSATPGSGANVLTF; CDR3nt: TGTGCCAGCAGCGCGACCCCAGGGTCTGGGGCCAACGTCCTGACTTTC
d_gene: NA; abundance: NA; v_gene: TRBV12-3/TRBV12-4; j_gene: TRBJ1-6; CDR3aa: CASSERQNSPLHF; CDR3nt: TGTGCCAGCAGCGAGAGACAGAATTCACCCCTCCACTTT
d_gene: TRBD1; abundance: NA; v_gene: TRBV5-1; j_gene: TRBJ2-7; CDR3aa: CASSLAGDRDFYEQYF; CDR3nt: TGCGCCAGCAGCTTGGCCGGGGACAGGGACTTCTACGAGCAGTACTTC
d_gene: NA; abundance: NA; v_gene: TRBV9; j_gene: TRBJ2-3; CDR3aa: CASSRTTTDTQYF; CDR3nt: TGTGCCAGCAGCCGCACTACAACAGATACGCAGTATTTT
d_gene: NA; abundance: NA; v_gene: TRBV7-9; j_gene: TRBJ1-6; CDR3aa: CASSPPHESPLHF; CDR3nt: TGTGCCAGCAGTCCGCCCCATGAGTCACCCCTCCACTTT
d_gene: TRBD1; abundance: NA; v_gene: TRBV5-1; j_gene: TRBJ2-2; CDR3aa: CASKQGAPTGELFF; CDR3nt: TGCGCCAGCAAACAGGGGGCGCCGACCGGGGAGCTGTTTTTT
d_gene: NA; abundance: NA; v_gene: TRBV23-1; j_gene: TRBJ1-4; CDR3aa: CASSHPREENEKLFF; CDR3nt: TGCGCCAGCAGTCACCCCCGGGAAGAAAATGAAAAACTGTTTTTT
d_gene: NA; abundance: NA; v_gene: TRBV3-1/TRBV3-2; j_gene: TRBJ2-5; CDR3aa: CASSQGYRQETQYF; CDR3nt: TGTGCCAGCAGCCAGGGTTACAGGCAAGAGACCCAGTACTTC
d_gene: NA; abundance: NA; v_gene: TRBV7-9; j_gene: TRBJ2-1; CDR3aa: CASSFPGTEWNEQFF; CDR3nt: TGTGCCAGCAGTTTTCCGGGGACTGAGTGGAATGAGCAGTTCTTC